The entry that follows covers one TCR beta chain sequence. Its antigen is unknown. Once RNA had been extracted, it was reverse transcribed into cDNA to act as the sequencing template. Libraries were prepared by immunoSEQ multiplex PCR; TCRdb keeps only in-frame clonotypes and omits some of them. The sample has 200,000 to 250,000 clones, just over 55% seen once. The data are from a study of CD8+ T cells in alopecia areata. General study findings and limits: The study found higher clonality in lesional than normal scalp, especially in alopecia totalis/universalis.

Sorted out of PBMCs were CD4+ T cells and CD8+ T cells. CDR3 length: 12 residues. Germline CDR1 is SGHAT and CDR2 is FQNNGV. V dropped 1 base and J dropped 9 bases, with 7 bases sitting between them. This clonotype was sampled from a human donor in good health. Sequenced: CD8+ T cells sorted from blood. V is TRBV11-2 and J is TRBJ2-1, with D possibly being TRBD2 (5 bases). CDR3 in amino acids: CASSLVGSEQFF. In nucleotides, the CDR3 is TGTGCCAGCAGCTTAGTAGGGAGTGAGCAGTTCTTC.